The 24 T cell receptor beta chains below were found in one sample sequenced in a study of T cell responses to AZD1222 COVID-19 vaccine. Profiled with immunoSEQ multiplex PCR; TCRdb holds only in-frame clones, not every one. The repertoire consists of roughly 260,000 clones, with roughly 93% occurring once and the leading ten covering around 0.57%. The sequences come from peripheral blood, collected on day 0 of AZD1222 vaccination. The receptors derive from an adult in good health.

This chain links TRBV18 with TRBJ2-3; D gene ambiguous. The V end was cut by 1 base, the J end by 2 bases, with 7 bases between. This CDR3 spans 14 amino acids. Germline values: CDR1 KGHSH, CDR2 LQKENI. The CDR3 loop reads CASSPRQDTDTQYF. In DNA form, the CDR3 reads TGTGCCAGCTCACCACGTCAGGACACAGATACGCAGTATTTT.

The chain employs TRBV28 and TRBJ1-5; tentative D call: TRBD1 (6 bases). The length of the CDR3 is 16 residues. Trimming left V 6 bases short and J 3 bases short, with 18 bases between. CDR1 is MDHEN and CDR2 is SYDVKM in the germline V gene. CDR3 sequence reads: CASSRGGFSDNQPQHF. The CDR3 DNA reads TGTGCCAGCAGCAGAGGGGGGTTTAGCGACAATCAGCCCCAGCATTTT.

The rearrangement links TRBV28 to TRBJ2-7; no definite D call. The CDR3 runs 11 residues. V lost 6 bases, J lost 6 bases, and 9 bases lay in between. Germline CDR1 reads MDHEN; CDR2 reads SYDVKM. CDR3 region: CASSLRFEQYF. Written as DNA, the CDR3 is TGTGCCAGCAGCCTTCGGTTCGAGCAGTACTTC.

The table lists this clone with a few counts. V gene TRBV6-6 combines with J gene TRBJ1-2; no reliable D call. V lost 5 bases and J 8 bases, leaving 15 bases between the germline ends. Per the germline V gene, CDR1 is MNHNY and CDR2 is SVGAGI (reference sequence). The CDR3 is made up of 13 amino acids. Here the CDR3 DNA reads TGTGCCAGCAGTCAGGCCGACCTGGGAGGCTACACCTTC. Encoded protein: CASSQADLGGYTF.

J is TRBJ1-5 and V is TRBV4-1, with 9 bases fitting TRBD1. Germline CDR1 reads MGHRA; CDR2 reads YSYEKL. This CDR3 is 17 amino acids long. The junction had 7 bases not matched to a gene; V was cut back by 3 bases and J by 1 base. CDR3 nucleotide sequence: TGCGCCAGCAGCCAGCCGAAACAGGGGGCGAGCAATCAGCCCCAGCATTTT. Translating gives CASSQPKQGASNQPQHF.

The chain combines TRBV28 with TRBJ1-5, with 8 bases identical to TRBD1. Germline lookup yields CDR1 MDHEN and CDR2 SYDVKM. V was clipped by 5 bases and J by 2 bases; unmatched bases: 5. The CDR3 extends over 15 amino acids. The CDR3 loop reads CASSKGQVGNQPQHF. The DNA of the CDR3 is TGTGCCAGCAGTAAGGGACAGGTTGGCAATCAGCCCCAGCATTTT.

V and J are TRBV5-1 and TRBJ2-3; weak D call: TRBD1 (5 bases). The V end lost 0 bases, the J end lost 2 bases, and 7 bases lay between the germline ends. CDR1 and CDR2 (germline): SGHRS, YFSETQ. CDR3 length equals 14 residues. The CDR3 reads CASSLGRVTDTQYF. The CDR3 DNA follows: TGCGCCAGCAGCTTGGGCAGGGTCACAGATACGCAGTATTTT.

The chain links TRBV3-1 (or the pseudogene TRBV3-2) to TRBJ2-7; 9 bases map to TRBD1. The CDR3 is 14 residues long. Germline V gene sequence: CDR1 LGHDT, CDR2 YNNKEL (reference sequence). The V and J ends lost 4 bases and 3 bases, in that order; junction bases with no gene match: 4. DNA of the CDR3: TGTGCCAGCAGCCCGGGACAGGGTGTCTACGAGCAGTACTTC. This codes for CASSPGQGVYEQYF.

CDR3 nucleotides: TGTGCCAGCAGCGTGGGACAGTCATACACAGATACGCAGTATTTT. This gives the protein CASSVGQSYTDTQYF. The V and J genes are TRBV9 and TRBJ2-3, with 7 nucleotides matching TRBD1. Germline trimming cut 2 bases from V and 2 bases from J; bases unmatched to any gene: 5. This CDR3 is built from 15 residues. Germline-derived CDR1 and CDR2 are SGDLS and YYNGEE.

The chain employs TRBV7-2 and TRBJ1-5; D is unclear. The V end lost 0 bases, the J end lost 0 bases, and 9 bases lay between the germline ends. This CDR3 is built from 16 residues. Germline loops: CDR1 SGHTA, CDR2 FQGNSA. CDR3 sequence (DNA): TGTGCCAGCAGCTTAGCGCGAGTGAATAGCAATCAGCCCCAGCATTTT. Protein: CASSLARVNSNQPQHF.

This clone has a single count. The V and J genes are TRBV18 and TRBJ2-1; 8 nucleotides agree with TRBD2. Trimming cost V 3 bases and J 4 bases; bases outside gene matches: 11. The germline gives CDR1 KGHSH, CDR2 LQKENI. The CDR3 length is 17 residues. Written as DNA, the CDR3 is TGTGCCAGCTCACCCGCGGGAGCGGGAGCGGGTTACAATGAGCAGTTCTTC. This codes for CASSPAGAGAGYNEQFF.

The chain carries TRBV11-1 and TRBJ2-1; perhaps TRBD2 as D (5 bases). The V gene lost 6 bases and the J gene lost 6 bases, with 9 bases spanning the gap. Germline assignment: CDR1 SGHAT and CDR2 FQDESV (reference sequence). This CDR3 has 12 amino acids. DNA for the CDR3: TGTGCCAGCAGGGAACGGGGCAATGAGCAGTTCTTC. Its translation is CASRERGNEQFF.

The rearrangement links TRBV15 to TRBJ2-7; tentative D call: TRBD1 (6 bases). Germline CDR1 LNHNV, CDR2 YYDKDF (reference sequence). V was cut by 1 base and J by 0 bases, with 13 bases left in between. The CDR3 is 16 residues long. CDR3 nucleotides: TGTGCCACCAGCAGAGTAGGCCTAGGGGGCTCCTACGAGCAGTACTTC. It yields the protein CATSRVGLGGSYEQYF.

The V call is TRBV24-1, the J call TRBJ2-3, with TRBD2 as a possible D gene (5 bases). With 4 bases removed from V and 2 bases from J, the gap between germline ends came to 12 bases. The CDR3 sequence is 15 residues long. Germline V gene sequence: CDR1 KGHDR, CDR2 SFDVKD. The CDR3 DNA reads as TGTGCCACCAGTGAACTCAGCGGCCTCACAGATACGCAGTATTTT. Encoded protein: CATSELSGLTDTQYF.

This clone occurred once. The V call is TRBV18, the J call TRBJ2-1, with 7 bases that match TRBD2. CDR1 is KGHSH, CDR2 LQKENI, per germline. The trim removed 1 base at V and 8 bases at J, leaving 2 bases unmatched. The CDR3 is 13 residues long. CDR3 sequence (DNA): TGTGCCAGCTCACCACAGCTAGCGGATGAGCAGTTCTTC. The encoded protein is CASSPQLADEQFF.

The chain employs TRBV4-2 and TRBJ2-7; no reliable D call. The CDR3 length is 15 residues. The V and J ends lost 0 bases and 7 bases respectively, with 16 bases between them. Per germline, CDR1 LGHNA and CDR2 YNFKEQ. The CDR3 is CASSQDLDPLGEQYF. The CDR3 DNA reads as TGTGCCAGCAGCCAAGATCTTGACCCACTCGGGGAGCAGTACTTC.

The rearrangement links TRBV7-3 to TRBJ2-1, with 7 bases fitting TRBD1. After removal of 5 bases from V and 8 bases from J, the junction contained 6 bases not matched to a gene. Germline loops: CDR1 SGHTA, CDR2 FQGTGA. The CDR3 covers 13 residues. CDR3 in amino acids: CASSTTTGYEQFF. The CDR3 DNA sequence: TGTGCCAGCAGCACTACGACAGGGTATGAGCAGTTCTTC.

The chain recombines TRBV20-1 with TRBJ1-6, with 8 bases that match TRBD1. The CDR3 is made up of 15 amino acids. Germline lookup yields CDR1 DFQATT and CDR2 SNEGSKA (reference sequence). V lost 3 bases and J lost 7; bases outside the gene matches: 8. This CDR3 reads CSASPRGQGNSPLHF. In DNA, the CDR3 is TGCAGTGCTAGTCCACGAGGACAGGGAAATTCACCCCTCCACTTT.

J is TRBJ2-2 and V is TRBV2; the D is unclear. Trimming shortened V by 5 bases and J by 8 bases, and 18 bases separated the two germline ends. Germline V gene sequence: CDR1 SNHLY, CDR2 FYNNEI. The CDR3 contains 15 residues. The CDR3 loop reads CASSYSPTGSGELFF. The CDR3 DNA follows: TGTGCCAGCAGTTACAGTCCTACGGGCTCTGGGGAGCTGTTTTTT.

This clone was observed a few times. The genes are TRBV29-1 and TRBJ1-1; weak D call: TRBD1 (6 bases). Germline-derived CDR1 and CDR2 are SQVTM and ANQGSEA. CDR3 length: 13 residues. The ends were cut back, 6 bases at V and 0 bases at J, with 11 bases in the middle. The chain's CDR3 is CSVEDRMNTEAFF. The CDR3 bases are TGCAGCGTCGAGGACAGAATGAACACTGAAGCTTTCTTT.

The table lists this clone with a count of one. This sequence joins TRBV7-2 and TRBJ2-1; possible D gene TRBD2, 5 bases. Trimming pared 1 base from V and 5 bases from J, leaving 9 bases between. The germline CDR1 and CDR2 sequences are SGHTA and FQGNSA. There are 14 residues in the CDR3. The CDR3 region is CASSLGRANNEQFF. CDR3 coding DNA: TGTGCCAGCAGCTTAGGGCGGGCCAACAATGAGCAGTTCTTC.

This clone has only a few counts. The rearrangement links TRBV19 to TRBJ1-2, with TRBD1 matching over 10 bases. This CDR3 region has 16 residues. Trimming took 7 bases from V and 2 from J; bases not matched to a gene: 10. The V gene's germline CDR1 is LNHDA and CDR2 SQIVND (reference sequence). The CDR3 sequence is CASKGSTGGTNYGYTF. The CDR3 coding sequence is TGTGCCAGTAAGGGGTCGACAGGGGGCACGAACTATGGCTACACCTTC.

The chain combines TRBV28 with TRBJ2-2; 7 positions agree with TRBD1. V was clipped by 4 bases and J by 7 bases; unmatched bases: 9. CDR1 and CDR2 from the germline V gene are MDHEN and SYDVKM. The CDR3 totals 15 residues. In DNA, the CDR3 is TGTGCCAGCAGTTCATCGACAGGGCACATCGGGGAGCTGTTTTTT. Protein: CASSSSTGHIGELFF.

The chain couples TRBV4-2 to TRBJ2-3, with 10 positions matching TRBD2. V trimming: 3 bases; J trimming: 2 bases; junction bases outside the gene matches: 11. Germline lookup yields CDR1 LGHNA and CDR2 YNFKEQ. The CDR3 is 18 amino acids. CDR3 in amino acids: CASSQGITAGGPTDTQYF. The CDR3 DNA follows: TGTGCCAGCAGCCAGGGGATTACAGCGGGAGGGCCCACAGATACGCAGTATTTT.